A selection of T cell receptor beta chains follows, all from one sample in a study of CD8+ T cells in alopecia areata. Sequencing used immunoSEQ multiplex PCR; TCRdb keeps in-frame clones, though not all of them. This table has about 190,000 clones, under 80% appearing once. The starting material was CD4+ T cells sorted from blood, obtained around week 50, from a patient treated with tofacitinib. The receptor source for this set is a human donor with alopecia areata. The CDR3 runs from the conserved cysteine through the conserved F or W. The order of the fields is V gene, J gene, D gene, clone size, CDR3 DNA, CDR3 protein. The D gene is left open where the match is weak. The listing skips clone size in some rows; elsewhere it reads once, few, many or a size class.

TRBV5-6,TRBJ2-7,NA,NA,TGTGCCAGCAGCTTGGAAGCCCTCGAATACGAGCAGTACTTC,CASSLEALEYEQYF
TRBV6-6,TRBJ1-1,NA,few,TGTGCCAGCAACCGACGGTCGGACACTGAAGCTTTCTTT,CASNRRSDTEAFF
TRBV15,TRBJ1-2,NA,NA,TGTGCCACCAGCAGAGTACTAGCGGATGGCTACACCTTC,CATSRVLADGYTF
TRBV4-3,TRBJ2-3,NA,NA,TGCGCCAGCAGCCAAGTGGGGACCTGGACAGATACGCAGTATTTT,CASSQVGTWTDTQYF
TRBV7-2,TRBJ2-7,TRBD1,NA,TGTGCCAGCAGCTTTACGGGACAGAGTTTGTCCTACGAGCAGTACTTC,CASSFTGQSLSYEQYF
TRBV19,TRBJ1-4,NA,many,TGTGCCAGTGCCTCGACGTTCCGTGAAAAACTGTTTTTT,CASASTFREKLFF
TRBV7-8,TRBJ1-5,TRBD1,few,TGTGCCAGCAGCGCCAGGTCACGGACAGGGGGCAAGGATAGCAATCAGCCCCAGCATTTT,CASSARSRTGGKDSNQPQHF
TRBV29-1,TRBJ1-6,NA,NA,TGCAGCCCAGAAACGGTGAAGGTAGGGTCACCCCTCCACTTT,CSPETVKVGSPLHF
TRBV9,TRBJ1-1,NA,NA,TGTGCCAGCAGCGTAGCCTGGGCCCTCAGGGGCACTGAAGCTTTCTTT,CASSVAWALRGTEAFF
TRBV11-2,TRBJ2-2,NA,NA,TGTGCCAGCAGCTTAGCCCGAGAAGGGAGGAACACCGGGGAGCTGTTTTTT,CASSLAREGRNTGELFF
TRBV7-2,TRBJ2-5,TRBD1,NA,TGTGCCAGCAGCACAAGAACAGGGGGCGGAGAGACCCAGTACTTC,CASSTRTGGGETQYF
TRBV4-3,TRBJ2-6,NA,NA,TGCGCCAGCAGCCATACAGGAGCCAACGTCCTGACTTTC,CASSHTGANVLTF
TRBV6-5,TRBJ1-2,NA,once,TGTGCCAGCAGTTACGGGGCGAACTATGGCTACACCTTC,CASSYGANYGYTF
TRBV6-5,TRBJ2-6,NA,NA,TGTGCCAGCAGTTACTCCCTCGGGGCTGGGGCCAACGTCCTGACTTTC,CASSYSLGAGANVLTF
TRBV4-2,TRBJ2-1,TRBD2,once,TGTGCCAGCAGCCAAACCATAGCGGGGCCGCGAGGGAATGAGCAGTTCTTC,CASSQTIAGPRGNEQFF
TRBV19,TRBJ2-5,TRBD2,few,TGTGCCAGTAGTATTTCTAGCGGGCGACACCAAGAGACCCAGTACTTC,CASSISSGRHQETQYF
TRBV29-1,TRBJ2-6,NA,NA,TGCAGCGTTGGTACGGGGGATGGATCTGGGGCCAACGTCCTGACTTTC,CSVGTGDGSGANVLTF
TRBV7-2,TRBJ2-1,NA,NA,TGTGCCAGCAAGAGACCGGGGAAGACGGGTAATGAGCAGTTCTTC,CASKRPGKTGNEQFF
TRBV29-1,TRBJ1-6,NA,NA,TGCAGCGTTGCACAGTCTCTAGATTCACCCCTCCACTTT,CSVAQSLDSPLHF
TRBV30,TRBJ2-3,NA,once,TGTGCCTGGAGTGTAGTGGCGGGCACAGATACGCAGTATTTT,CAWSVVAGTDTQYF
TRBV9,TRBJ2-5,NA,NA,TGTGCCAGCAGCGTAGAAAGGTGGGAGACCCAGTACTTC,CASSVERWETQYF
TRBV29-1,TRBJ1-1,NA,NA,TGCAGCGTTGGAGTGAACACTGAAGCTTTCTTT,CSVGVNTEAFF
TRBV11-2,TRBJ2-5,NA,NA,TGTGCCAGCAGCTTAGTCACAGGCCCCGAGACCCAGTACTTC,CASSLVTGPETQYF
TRBV30,TRBJ1-3,NA,NA,TGTGCCTGGAGTCAGAGGGCTGGAAACACCATATATTTT,CAWSQRAGNTIYF
TRBV30,TRBJ2-7,TRBD1,NA,TGTGCCTGGAGTACAGGGGGGCCCTACGAGCAGTACTTC,CAWSTGGPYEQYF
TRBV29-1,TRBJ1-1,TRBD1,few,TGCAGCGCCGCAGGGGGCCCGAACACTGAAGCTTTCTTT,CSAAGGPNTEAFF
TRBV7-2,TRBJ2-4,TRBD1,few,TGTGCCAGCAGGTTGGACAGGCTAGCCAAAAACATTCAGTACTTC,CASRLDRLAKNIQYF
TRBV29-1,TRBJ1-5,TRBD1,NA,TGCAGCGACCTAGACAGGGCGAACAATCAGCCCCAGCATTTT,CSDLDRANNQPQHF
TRBV7-8,TRBJ2-3,TRBD2,few,TGTGCCAGCAGCTTAAGGCGGGGGGAGTCAGATACGCAGTATTTT,CASSLRRGESDTQYF
TRBV6-4,TRBJ2-3,TRBD2,NA,TGTGCCAGCAGTGACGGGACTAGCGGGGGAGATACGCAGTATTTT,CASSDGTSGGDTQYF
TRBV5-1,TRBJ2-7,NA,NA,TGCGCCAGCAGCTGGGACAATCACTACGAGCAGTACTTC,CASSWDNHYEQYF
TRBV11-2,TRBJ1-1,TRBD1,few,TGTGCCAGCAGCTTAGAAAGGGGGCTAAGTCGGACAGGGGCTGAAGCTTTCTTT,CASSLERGLSRTGAEAFF
TRBV5-6,TRBJ2-5,TRBD1,few,TGTGCCAGCAGTTGGGGACAGGGAATAAGTGGCCAAGAGACCCAGTACTTC,CASSWGQGISGQETQYF
TRBV7-9,TRBJ2-3,NA,few,TGTGCCAGCAGCCACTCTAGCACAGATACGCAGTATTTT,CASSHSSTDTQYF
TRBV5-1,TRBJ1-2,NA,NA,TGCGCCAGCAGCTCATCCCCGAGGGTCTATGGCTACACCTTC,CASSSSPRVYGYTF
TRBV5-4,TRBJ2-2,NA,NA,TGTGCCAGCAGTCACAAGAACACCGGGGAGCTGTTTTTT,CASSHKNTGELFF
TRBV29-1,TRBJ1-1,NA,NA,TGCAGCGTTGAAGATCAACCAGGAGCAAGAAGTGAAGCTTTCTTT,CSVEDQPGARSEAFF
TRBV6-5,TRBJ2-5,NA,NA,TGTGCCAGCAGTTACCGAAGAGCCCGGGATTTGGAGACCCAGTACTTC,CASSYRRARDLETQYF
TRBV11-2,TRBJ2-1,NA,NA,TGTGCCAGCAGCTTACGGGATGAGCAGTTCTTC,CASSLRDEQFF
TRBV2,TRBJ2-5,NA,NA,TGTGCCAGCAGCGACGGCAGGGGACAAGAGACCCAGTACTTC,CASSDGRGQETQYF
TRBV11-2,TRBJ1-1,TRBD1,NA,TGTGCCAGCAGCTTAGGCCCCGGCACAGGGGATGCTTTCTTT,CASSLGPGTGDAFF
TRBV5-6,TRBJ2-5,NA,few,TGTGCCAGCAGCCTTCAGGGAGTTGAAGAGACCCAGTACTTC,CASSLQGVEETQYF